This T cell receptor (beta chain) was identified in a study of blood T cell repertoires in COVID-19. Study details: The samples span acute and convalescent COVID-19 from the United States, Italy and Spain.

TCRdb's table, derived via immunoSEQ multiplex PCR, lists solely in-frame clones and lacks some. The sample lists about 140,000 clones, about four fifths seen once, with 1.6% in the top ten. CDR3 size: 16 residues. Germline V lookup: CDR1 SGHVS, CDR2 FQNEAQ. Losses at the gene ends were 4 bases for V and 3 bases for J; bases not matched to a gene: 3. The TCR originated in a human donor in a cohort sampled during active COVID-19. The material sequenced was peripheral blood. This chain links TRBV7-8 with TRBJ2-1, with 13 nucleotides matching TRBD2. The CDR3 DNA reads as TGTGCCAGCAGCTCCGGACTAGCGGGAGTCTACAATGAGCAGTTCTTC. Protein sequence: CASSSGLAGVYNEQFF.